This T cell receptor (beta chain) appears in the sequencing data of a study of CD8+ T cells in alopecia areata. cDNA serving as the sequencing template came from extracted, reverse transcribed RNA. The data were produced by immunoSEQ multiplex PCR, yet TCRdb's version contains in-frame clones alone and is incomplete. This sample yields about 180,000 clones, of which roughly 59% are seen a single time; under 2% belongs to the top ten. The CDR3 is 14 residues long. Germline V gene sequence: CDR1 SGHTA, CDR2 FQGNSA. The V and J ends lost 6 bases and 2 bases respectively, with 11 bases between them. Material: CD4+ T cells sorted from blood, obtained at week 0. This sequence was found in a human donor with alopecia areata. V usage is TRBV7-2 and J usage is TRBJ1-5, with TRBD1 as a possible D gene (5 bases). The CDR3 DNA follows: TGTGCCAGCAGTCCACGGGACGGCAATCAGCCCCAGCATTTT. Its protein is CASSPRDGNQPQHF. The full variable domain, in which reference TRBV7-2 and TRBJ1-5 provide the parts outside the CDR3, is GAGVSQSPSNKVTEKGKDVELRCDPISGHTALYWYRQSLGQGLEFLIYFQGNSAPDKSGLPSDRFSAERTGGSVSTLTIQRTQQEDSAVYLCASSPRDGNQPQHFGDGTRLSIL.